The 22 T cell receptor beta chains below come from one sample, sequenced in a study of T cells in localized non-small cell lung cancer (dated by TCRdb to 2020 to 2022). Library preparation used the immunoSEQ multiplex PCR assay. Not all clones reach the TCRdb copy of this immuneACCESS table, which keeps in-frame sequences only. Checked studies attribute under half of the gap to unresolved V genes and leave the rest unexplained. This sample has roughly 48,000 clones in its table, and 77% of those were observed once. 17% of the sample lies in the top ten. Sequencing was performed on peripheral blood, taken before any cancer treatment. The receptors were sampled from a man between 40 and 70 years old with stage I squamous cell lung carcinoma.

This clone is a singleton in its sample. V is TRBV5-1 and J is TRBJ2-6; D gene unclear. Trimming cost V 6 bases and J 0 bases, with 10 bases left between them. This CDR3 has 15 residues. Germline V CDR1 and CDR2: SGHRS, YFSETQ. Here the CDR3 reads CASNIDGSGANVLTF. CDR3 bases: TGCGCCAGCAATATCGATGGCTCTGGGGCCAACGTCCTGACTTTC.

In its sample, this clone was seen a few times. The chain is built from TRBV10-3 and TRBJ2-7; no reliable D call. This CDR3 comprises 11 residues. The germline V and J ends were trimmed by 9 bases and 3 bases, with 9 bases remaining between them. Germline V gives CDR1 ENHRY, CDR2 SYGVKD. Written as DNA, the CDR3 is TGTGCCATTCGTGAGTACTACGAGCAGTACTTC. The encoded protein is CAIREYYEQYF.

The chain uses TRBV10-3 and TRBJ2-2, with TRBD1 identical over 7 bases. V shed 2 bases and J 2 bases; nucleotides not matched to a gene: 2. The CDR3 covers 15 residues. Germline V gene lookup returns CDR1 ENHRY and CDR2 SYGVKD. In nucleotides, the CDR3 is TGTGCCATCAGTGAGGGGGACAGAAACACCGGGGAGCTGTTTTTT. Residues: CAISEGDRNTGELFF.

The V call is TRBV5-1, the J call TRBJ1-1, with D maybe TRBD1 (6 bases). Germline CDR1 reads SGHRS; CDR2 reads YFSETQ. Trimming cost V 4 bases and J 1 base, with 11 bases left between them. This CDR3 has 14 amino acids. CDR3 loop: CASSTLTGNTEAFF. In DNA form, the CDR3 reads TGCGCCAGCAGCACTCTGACAGGGAACACTGAAGCTTTCTTT.

This chain joins TRBV7-9 and TRBJ1-2; D not resolved. CDR3 size: 13 residues. Germline CDR1 is SEHNR and CDR2 is FQNEAQ (reference sequence). Trimming left V 5 bases short and J 4 bases short, with 11 bases between. The CDR3, as DNA: TGTGCCAGCAGCCCCGAAACCTTCTATGGCTACACCTTC. Amino acids: CASSPETFYGYTF.

The chain employs TRBV7-9 and TRBJ1-4, with TRBD1 matching over 7 bases. V lost 1 base and J lost 7; bases outside the gene matches: 6. Germline assignment: CDR1 SEHNR and CDR2 FQNEAQ (reference sequence). This CDR3 comprises 15 residues. The chain's CDR3 is CASSLGDRDGEKLFF. The CDR3 region has the DNA TGTGCCAGCAGCTTAGGCGACAGGGACGGTGAAAAACTGTTTTTT.

This rearrangement joins TRBV5-4 to TRBJ2-1, with 8 bases fitting TRBD2. The germline V gene encodes CDR1 SGHNT and CDR2 YYREEE (reference sequence). The V gene end was trimmed by 4 bases and the J gene end by 0 bases; junction bases not matched to a gene: 6. The CDR3 is made up of 16 amino acids. In DNA form, the CDR3 reads TGTGCCAGCAGCCGCAGCGGGGGCCCCTCCTACAATGAGCAGTTCTTC. This sequence encodes CASSRSGGPSYNEQFF.

The chain has TRBV12-5 and TRBJ2-7; 7 bases align to TRBD1. V gave up 4 bases and J gave up 10 bases; unmatched junction bases: 13. The CDR3 is 14 amino acids. Germline-derived CDR1 and CDR2 are LGHNT and FRNRAP. The CDR3 DNA reads as TGTGCTAGTGGTTCCCCGGACAGGTCGCCCAGTCAGTACTTC. This encodes CASGSPDRSPSQYF. Supplemented by reference TRBV12-5 and TRBJ2-7, the full variable domain reads DARVTQTPRHKVTEMGQEVTMRCQPILGHNTVFWYRQTMMQGLELLAYFRNRAPLDDSGMPKDRFSAEMPDATLATLKIQPSEPRDSAVYFCASGSPDRSPSQYFGPGTRLTVT.

V usage is TRBV4-3 and J usage is TRBJ1-6; tentative D call: TRBD1 (6 bases). V shed 6 bases and J shed 7 bases, with 13 bases lying between them. The CDR3 has 14 amino acids. From germline, CDR1 is LGHNA and CDR2 YSLEER. CDR3 amino acids: CASRQGHGNSPLHF. Here the CDR3 DNA reads TGCGCCAGCAGGCAGGGGCATGGGAATTCACCCCTCCACTTT.

The chain combines TRBV9 with TRBJ2-5; TRBD2 agrees at 9 bases. The CDR3 consists of 13 residues. Germline V gene sequence: CDR1 SGDLS, CDR2 YYNGEE. V shed 7 bases, J shed 2 bases, and the junction held 3 bases outside the gene matches. The CDR3, as DNA: TGTGCCAGCGCGGGGGGGTCTCAAGAGACCCAGTACTTC. It encodes CASAGGSQETQYF.

The genes are TRBV16 and TRBJ1-6; D perhaps matches TRBD1 (6 bases). The germline gives CDR1 KGHSY, CDR2 FQNENV. The CDR3 extends over 14 amino acids. The V end was cut by 6 bases, the J end by 5 bases, with 11 bases between. The CDR3 loop is CASRRTAHNSPLHF. Written as DNA, the CDR3 is TGTGCCAGCAGACGGACAGCCCATAATTCACCCCTCCACTTT.

The chain has TRBV7-2 and TRBJ2-3; no reliable D call. Germline V lookup: CDR1 SGHTA, CDR2 FQGNSA. Trimming left V 1 base short and J 6 bases short, with 11 bases between. CDR3 length equals 14 residues. CDR3 in DNA: TGTGCCAGCAGCTTAGGGGGTGGTGGGGATACGCAGTATTTT. Its translation: CASSLGGGGDTQYF.

This rearrangement joins TRBV9 to TRBJ2-1; 10 nucleotides align to TRBD2. CDR1 SGDLS and CDR2 YYNGEE come from the germline V gene. J gave up 10 bases and V 0 bases, and 10 bases lay outside the gene matches. This CDR3 has 16 amino acids. The CDR3 sequence: CASSVAASGGNPEQFF. The CDR3 coding sequence is TGTGCCAGCAGCGTAGCGGCTAGCGGGGGTAACCCCGAGCAGTTCTTC.

The rearrangement links TRBV5-1 to TRBJ1-2; 8 positions match TRBD1. The CDR3 length is 17 residues. The V segment lost 4 bases and the J segment 1 base; nucleotides outside the gene matches: 12. Germline V gene lookup returns CDR1 SGHRS and CDR2 YFSETQ. The CDR3 protein is CASSLKPTGENNYGYTF. The CDR3 nucleotides read TGCGCCAGCAGCCTTAAACCGACAGGGGAGAATAACTATGGCTACACCTTC.

Here the CDR3 DNA reads TGTGCCAGCAACCGACAGCCCGGCGATACGCAGTATTTT. Translated, it gives CASNRQPGDTQYF. V and J are TRBV7-3 and TRBJ2-3; the D gene is possibly TRBD1 (5 bases). The V gene lost 7 bases and the J gene lost 6 bases, with 14 bases spanning the gap. CDR1 and CDR2 (germline): SGHTA, FQGTGA. The CDR3 contains 13 residues.

This clone is large in the sample. The chain combines TRBV6-5 with TRBJ2-3; TRBD2 might be the D (5 bases). The V end was cut by 6 bases, the J end by 11 bases, with 24 bases between. This CDR3 is built from 15 residues. From germline, CDR1 is MNHEY and CDR2 SVGAGI. This chain's CDR3 is CASSPSPEDGGLQYF. For the CDR3, the DNA is TGTGCCAGCAGCCCCTCGCCGGAGGATGGCGGGTTGCAGTATTTT.

This chain links TRBV2 with TRBJ2-5; 8 nucleotides match TRBD2. CDR3 length: 15 amino acids. Trimming removed 3 bases from V and 1 base from J; junction bases left unmatched: 4. Germline V CDR1 and CDR2: SNHLY, FYNNEI. As DNA, the CDR3 is TGTGCCAGCAGTGATGGGAGCGGGAGCCAAGAGACCCAGTACTTC. Translation gives CASSDGSGSQETQYF. The full variable domain, in which reference TRBV2 and TRBJ2-5 provide the parts outside the CDR3, is EPEVTQTPSHQVTQMGQEVILRCVPISNHLYFYWYRQILGQKVEFLVSFYNNEISEKSEIFDDQFSVERPDGSNFTLKIRSTKLEDSAMYFCASSDGSGSQETQYFGPGTRLLVL.

In this sample, this clone turned up a few times. V and J are TRBV15 and TRBJ2-7; a possible D gene is TRBD2 (5 bases). The CDR3 covers 13 residues. Germline V gene data show CDR1 as LNHNV and CDR2 as YYDKDF (reference sequence). The V end lost 1 base, the J end lost 11 bases, and 15 bases lay between the germline ends. The CDR3 DNA sequence: TGTGCCACCAGCAGAGGGTCCCCGGGGAGTAAGTACTTC. Translated: CATSRGSPGSKYF.

The CDR3 DNA follows: TGCAGCGTTTTTGAACAAAGAGGGACAGATACGCAGTATTTT. This translates into CSVFEQRGTDTQYF. The chain links TRBV29-1 to TRBJ2-3; TRBD2 is a possible D gene (5 bases). V was clipped by 5 bases and J by 3 bases, with 15 bases between them. The CDR3 contains 14 residues. Germline CDR1 reads SQVTM; CDR2 reads ANQGSEA.

V gene TRBV11-3 combines with J gene TRBJ2-7, with D tentatively TRBD1 (6 bases). The CDR3 consists of 13 residues. Per germline, CDR1 SGHNT and CDR2 YENEEA. V lost 0 bases, J lost 4 bases, and 7 bases lay in between. The CDR3 is CASSLDGQYEQYF. The CDR3 DNA follows: TGTGCCAGCAGCTTAGATGGACAGTACGAGCAGTACTTC.

This sequence joins TRBV6-6 and TRBJ2-1; 10 bases are a match to TRBD1. The CDR3 length is 14 residues. CDR1 is MNHNY and CDR2 is SVGAGI in the germline V gene (reference sequence). V shed 8 bases and J 1 base; nucleotides not matched to a gene: 2. The CDR3 DNA follows: TGTGCCAGCTTGGGACAGGGGTCCTACAATGAGCAGTTCTTC. Amino acids: CASLGQGSYNEQFF.

The chain recombines TRBV5-5 with TRBJ2-7; D might be TRBD1 or TRBD2, each matching 5 bases. With 2 bases removed from V and 0 bases from J, the gap between germline ends came to 12 bases. Germline assignment: CDR1 SGHKS and CDR2 YYEKEE (reference sequence). The CDR3 is 15 amino acids. The CDR3 loop is CASSFSGRSSYEQYF. Here the CDR3 DNA reads TGTGCCAGCAGCTTCTCGGGACGGAGCTCCTACGAGCAGTACTTC.